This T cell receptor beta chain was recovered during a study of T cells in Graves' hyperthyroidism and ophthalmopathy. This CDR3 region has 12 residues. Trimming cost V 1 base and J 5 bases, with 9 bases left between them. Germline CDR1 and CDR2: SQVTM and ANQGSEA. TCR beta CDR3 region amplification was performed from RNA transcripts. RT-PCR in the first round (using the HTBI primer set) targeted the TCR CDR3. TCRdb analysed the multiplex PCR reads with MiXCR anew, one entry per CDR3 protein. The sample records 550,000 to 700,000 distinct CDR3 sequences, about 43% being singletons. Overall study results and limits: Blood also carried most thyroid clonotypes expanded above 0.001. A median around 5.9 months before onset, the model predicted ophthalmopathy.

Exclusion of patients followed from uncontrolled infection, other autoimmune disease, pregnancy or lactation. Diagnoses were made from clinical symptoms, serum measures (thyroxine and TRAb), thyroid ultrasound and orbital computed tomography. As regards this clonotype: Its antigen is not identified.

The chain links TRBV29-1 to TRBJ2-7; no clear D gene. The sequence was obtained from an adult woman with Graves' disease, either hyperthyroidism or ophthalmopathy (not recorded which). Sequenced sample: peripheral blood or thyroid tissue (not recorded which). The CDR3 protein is CSVEVTGDEQYF. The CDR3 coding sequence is TGCAGCGTTGAAGTTACGGGTGACGAGCAGTACTTC.